This is a list of T cell receptor beta chains from one sample in a study of T cell repertoires in cytomegalovirus infection. MiXCR, run by TCRdb on the reads, gives a single entry per CDR3 protein. The profile covers a few hundred thousand distinct CDR3 sequences, with roughly 29% appearing a single time and about 20% taken by the ten largest. Antigens for these TCRs are unknown. Sequenced here: cultured PBMCs, sampled from culture after CMV antigen stimulation. The receptor set was obtained from a human donor in good health (CMV status not recorded). Some clones in this sample may be carry-over from other donors' samples. The conserved cysteine and the conserved F or W are not part of the CDR3 here.

J	V	length	CDR3
TRBJ1-3	TRBV7-9	14	ASSLAPGHSGNTIY
TRBJ2-3	TRBV7-2	11	ASSFQGPDTQY
TRBJ1-5	TRBV5-6	14	ASSLTTGGGNQPQH
TRBJ2-1	TRBV3-1	14	ASSQGGEGHYNEQF
TRBJ1-1	TRBV6-5	13	ASSYHGGADTEAF
TRBJ2-1	TRBV5-1	14	ASSLDRGGGGDEQF
TRBJ2-1	TRBV7-2	10	ASSSTYNEQF
TRBJ2-2	TRBV7-2	15	ASSLSSGSYNTGELF
TRBJ2-1	TRBV10-3	14	ATGGASGSSYNEQF
TRBJ1-3	TRBV29-1	12	SVAPGVEGNTIY
TRBJ2-1	TRBV2	12	ASSEALLGSPQF
TRBJ1-1	TRBV6-5	14	ASSYRGPSGHTEAF
TRBJ2-7	TRBV7-2	13	ASSLARQKTYEQY
TRBJ2-3	TRBV28	18	ASSFFPGLHFADLKDTQY
TRBJ1-6	TRBV9	14	ASSARGSSYNSPLH
TRBJ2-5	TRBV7-2	12	ASSFPGVGETQY
TRBJ2-2	TRBV9	14	ASSVLAGGLGGELF
TRBJ2-5	TRBV5-1	12	ASSTAGGGETQY
TRBJ1-1	TRBV3-1	13	ASSQAGDKNTEAF
TRBJ2-7	TRBV11-1	12	ASNAGTGSYEQY
TRBJ1-2	TRBV10-3	12	AIREGQRNYGYT
TRBJ2-1	TRBV19	12	ASRGDYLYNEQF
TRBJ2-7	TRBV28	16	ASSLFLSGTSRTYEQY
TRBJ2-7	TRBV20-1	14	SARDILAGRSYEQY